These 15 T cell receptor beta chains share one sample of origin, sequenced in a study of cytomegalovirus exposure and HLA in healthy donors. With 60 Vbeta and 13 Jbeta primers, the PCR was carried out. Libraries were prepared by immunoSEQ multiplex PCR; TCRdb keeps only in-frame clonotypes and omits some of them. The sample has more than 65,000 clones; about 80% are singletons. Sequencing was carried out using PBMCs. The receptors here all came from a female donor in good health and CMV-seronegative.

The chain couples TRBV7-6 to TRBJ2-3; D is undetermined. The length of the CDR3 is 14 residues. In germline, CDR1 is SGHVS, CDR2 FNYEAQ. Between the trimmed V and J ends, which lost 4 bases and 6 bases, there was a span of 14 bases. The CDR3 DNA reads as TGTGCCAGCAGCTCGACTCCCTTTGGGGATACGCAGTATTTT. It encodes CASSSTPFGDTQYF.

By proportion, this clone is medium-sized. The chain uses TRBV4-3 and TRBJ1-4, with 10 nucleotides matching TRBD1. There are 16 residues in the CDR3. Germline V gives CDR1 LGHNA, CDR2 YSLEER. Germline trimming cut 0 bases from V and 8 bases from J; bases unmatched to any gene: 6. The CDR3 here is CASSQEMGQGSEKLFF. CDR3 nucleotide sequence: TGCGCCAGCAGCCAAGAGATGGGACAGGGGAGCGAAAAACTGTTTTTT.

V gene TRBV5-1 combines with J gene TRBJ1-1; perhaps TRBD1 as D (6 bases). This CDR3 has 14 residues. Trimming removed 2 bases from V and 8 bases from J, with 16 bases in between. Per the germline V gene, CDR1 is SGHRS and CDR2 is YFSETQ. DNA of the CDR3: TGCGCCAGCAGCTTAGCCGACAGGAACCGAGAAGCTTTCTTT. Its translation: CASSLADRNREAFF. Filled out from reference TRBV5-1 and TRBJ1-1, the complete variable domain reads KAGVTQTPRYLIKTRGQQVTLSCSPISGHRSVSWYQQTPGQGLQFLFEYFSETQRNKGNFPGRFSGRQFSNSRSEMNVSTLELGDSALYLCASSLADRNREAFFGQGTRLTVV.

This clone came up once. The chain couples TRBV28 to TRBJ1-2; the D is unclear. Trimming pared 10 bases from V and 7 bases from J, leaving 10 bases between. The CDR3 contains 10 residues. Germline CDR1 and CDR2: MDHEN and SYDVKM. CDR3 coding DNA: TGTGCCACCCTAGGTGGTGGCTACACCTTC. The encoded protein is CATLGGGYTF.

The rearrangement joins TRBV27 to TRBJ2-7, with 9 bases identical to TRBD2. Losses at the gene ends were 5 bases for V and 2 bases for J; bases not matched to a gene: 4. CDR1 and CDR2 from the germline V gene are MNHEY and SMNVEV (reference sequence). CDR3 size: 14 residues. This chain's CDR3 is CASSTLAGTYEQYF. The CDR3 DNA reads as TGTGCCAGCAGTACCCTAGCGGGGACCTACGAGCAGTACTTC.

V gene TRBV14 combines with J gene TRBJ2-2; D is possibly TRBD1 (6 bases). Germline V gives CDR1 SGHDN, CDR2 FVKESK. This CDR3 region has 15 residues. Trimming shortened V by 1 base and J by 5 bases, and 11 bases separated the two germline ends. DNA of the CDR3: TGTGCCAGCAGCCAAGCCAGGGGATTGACCGGGGAGCTGTTTTTT. This gives the protein CASSQARGLTGELFF.

The chain combines TRBV6-1 with TRBJ1-1, with 8 bases that match TRBD1. Per germline, CDR1 MNHNS and CDR2 SASEGT. With 8 bases clipped from V and 4 bases from J, the junction kept 9 bases outside the gene matches. The CDR3 is 14 amino acids. The CDR3 DNA reads as TGTGCCAGCGCACCGACAGGGGAAGGCACTGAAGCTTTCTTT. It encodes CASAPTGEGTEAFF.

The V call is TRBV5-1, the J call TRBJ2-5; 16 bases are shared with TRBD2. The ends lost 2 bases at V and 4 bases at J; junction bases unmatched: 2. Germline CDR1 is SGHRS and CDR2 is YFSETQ. This CDR3 is built from 16 residues. The CDR3 region has the DNA TGCGCCAGCAGCTTAGGGACTAGCGGGGGGGGAGAGACCCAGTACTTC. It specifies CASSLGTSGGGETQYF.

CDR3 in amino acids: CASSLGYRGNTEAFF. The CDR3 region has the DNA TGTGCCAGCAGCTTAGGTTACAGGGGGAACACTGAAGCTTTCTTT. This rearrangement joins TRBV7-8 to TRBJ1-1, with 7 bases fitting TRBD1. Germline values: CDR1 SGHVS, CDR2 FQNEAQ. V lost 1 base, J lost 1 base, and 3 bases stayed unmatched. This CDR3 region has 15 residues.

The J gene is TRBJ2-1, the V gene TRBV6-4; no reliable D call. V gave up 6 bases and J gave up 3 bases, with 12 bases separating them. CDR1 is MRHNA and CDR2 is SNTAGT in the germline V gene. The CDR3 is 14 amino acids. In nucleotides, the CDR3 is TGTGCCAGCAGCAAAAGAGATGACTACAATGAGCAGTTCTTC. It yields the protein CASSKRDDYNEQFF.

This clone was seen more than once but under ten times. The chain couples TRBV28 to TRBJ1-1; 11 bases map to TRBD1. This CDR3 region has 15 residues. V gave up 2 bases and J gave up 11 bases; unmatched junction bases: 10. CDR1 and CDR2 (germline): MDHEN, SYDVKM. The CDR3 here is CASSLRDRGVLGAFF. The CDR3 nucleotides read TGTGCCAGCAGTTTACGGGACAGGGGGGTGTTGGGGGCTTTCTTT.

The CDR3 sequence is CASSFPLGQADTQYF. In DNA form, the CDR3 reads TGTGCCAGCAGCTTCCCTTTGGGGCAGGCGGATACGCAGTATTTT. The V and J genes are TRBV5-4 and TRBJ2-3; D is perhaps TRBD1 (5 bases). The V end lost 2 bases, the J end lost 6 bases, and 16 bases lay between the germline ends. CDR3 length equals 15 residues. Per the germline V gene, CDR1 is SGHNT and CDR2 is YYREEE (reference sequence).

The chain joins TRBV27 to TRBJ1-5, with D perhaps TRBD1 (5 bases). This CDR3 spans 17 amino acids. Germline lookup yields CDR1 MNHEY and CDR2 SMNVEV (reference sequence). V was shortened by 5 bases and J by 0 bases, with 17 bases between the two germline ends. Here the CDR3 reads CASSPFGHMNSNQPQHF. The CDR3 bases are TGTGCCAGCAGTCCGTTCGGACACATGAATAGCAATCAGCCCCAGCATTTT.

This chain uses TRBV10-3 with TRBJ2-1; 9 nucleotides align to TRBD2. Germline trimming cut 7 bases from V and 5 bases from J; bases unmatched to any gene: 9. The germline V gene has CDR1 ENHRY and CDR2 SYGVKD. The CDR3 runs to 15 residues. The CDR3 nucleotides are TGTGCCATCACCCTTAGCGGGAGCGTTAACAATGAGCAGTTCTTC. This codes for CAITLSGSVNNEQFF.

This clone has only one observation. This chain links TRBV6-1 with TRBJ1-5; possible D gene TRBD1, 6 bases. Per germline, CDR1 MNHNS and CDR2 SASEGT. This CDR3 is built from 14 residues. Trimming stripped 3 bases from V and 4 bases from J, with 10 bases between. The CDR3 here is CASSDNRANQPQHF. CDR3 DNA sequence: TGTGCCAGCAGTGATAACAGGGCTAATCAGCCCCAGCATTTT.